Shown below are 4 T cell receptor beta chains from a single sample sequenced in a study of cytomegalovirus exposure and HLA in healthy donors. Method: immunoSEQ multiplex PCR; TCRdb's copy keeps in-frame clones and lacks some. This sample has about 150,000 clones; around 90% occur once, and the top ten carry about 3.5%. Sequencing input: PBMCs. The receptors originated from a woman in her late teens or twenties in good health and CMV-seropositive.

In its sample, this clone ranks as medium-sized. V usage is TRBV6-4 and J usage is TRBJ2-3; 10 bases are shared with TRBD2. This CDR3 contains 16 residues. Germline trimming cut 0 bases from V and 0 bases from J; bases unmatched to any gene: 0. Germline loops: CDR1 MRHNA, CDR2 SNTAGT. The CDR3, as DNA: TGTGCCAGCAGTGACTCGACTAGCGGGAGCACAGATACGCAGTATTTT. Protein: CASSDSTSGSTDTQYF.

The V call is TRBV2, the J call TRBJ2-2; tentatively, D is TRBD1 (6 bases). CDR1 is SNHLY and CDR2 is FYNNEI in the germline V gene. The CDR3 runs 14 residues. V lost 7 bases to trimming and J lost 0 bases, with 9 bases between them. The CDR3 DNA sequence: TGTGCCAGCACTAGGACAGCGAACACCGGGGAGCTGTTTTTT. The encoded protein is CASTRTANTGELFF.

J is TRBJ1-1 and V is TRBV5-6; no clear D gene. Trimming took off 0 bases at V and 6 bases at J, with 3 bases between the two ends. Germline CDR1 SGHDT, CDR2 YYEEEE. The CDR3 runs 11 residues. CDR3 sequence: CASSLGPEAFF. In DNA, the CDR3 is TGTGCCAGCAGCTTGGGGCCTGAAGCTTTCTTT.

This clone was counted a single time. V usage is TRBV10-3 and J usage is TRBJ2-7; D possibly corresponds to TRBD1 (6 bases). The CDR3 contains 16 residues. Germline values: CDR1 ENHRY, CDR2 SYGVKD. V was pared by 3 bases and J by 0 bases, with 15 bases between. For the CDR3, the DNA is TGTGCCATCAGTGATTCCGACAGGTCGAGCTCCTACGAGCAGTACTTC. Its protein product is CAISDSDRSSSYEQYF.